This T cell receptor (beta chain) originates from a study of Graves' ophthalmopathy and Graves' hyperthyroidism. Study-wide background: Absence of ophthalmopathy within 18 months of follow-up defined stable hyperthyroidism.

V lost 5 bases and J 3 bases, leaving 12 bases between the germline ends. Germline CDR1 is KGHDR and CDR2 is SFDVKD. CDR3 length: 14 amino acids. Amplification of TCR beta CDR3 regions used RNA transcripts. Scientists carried out first-round RT-PCR using HTBI primers and then a second-round multiplex PCR. MiXCR, run by TCRdb on the multiplex PCR reads, gives a single entry per CDR3 protein. Of 580,000 or so distinct CDR3 sequences in the sample, approximately 37% are singletons; the top ten hold about 4%. The table lists this clonotype with a few counts. Sequenced sample: peripheral blood or thyroid tissue (not recorded which). V is TRBV24-1 and J is TRBJ1-2, with a tentative D call TRBD1 (6 bases). This sequence was found in an adult man with Graves' hyperthyroidism. CDR3 bases: TGTGCCACCAGTGGGGGGGGCCGGGACTATGGCTACACCTTC. This gives the protein CATSGGGRDYGYTF.